A selection of T cell receptor beta chains follows, all from one sample in a study of shared clonotypes between healthy human individuals. Sequenced by immunoSEQ multiplex PCR; TCRdb stores in-frame clones only, minus some. The table lists some 320,000 clones, around 90% of them singletons, with around 15% in the top ten. The sequencing sample was made of memory CD8+ T cells sorted from blood. These receptors all come from a man between 18 and 29 years old in good health. The CDR3 runs from the conserved cysteine through the conserved F or W. D genes are given only for firm matches. The size field is filled for only some rows; it gives once, few, many or a size class.

>TRBV10-3|TRBJ2-3|TRBD2|once
TGTGCCATCAGTGAGGTTACTAGCGGGAGTCTGAAGACAGATACGCAGTATTTT
CAISEVTSGSLKTDTQYF
>TRBV27|TRBJ1-1|-|-
TGTGCCAGCAGTTTACAGCGGAACACTGAAGCTTTCTTT
CASSLQRNTEAFF
>TRBV9|TRBJ2-2|-|-
TGTGCCAGCAGCGATTGGGGTTCGGACACCGGGGAGCTGTTTTTT
CASSDWGSDTGELFF
>TRBV9|TRBJ2-1|-|-
TGTGCCAGCAGCTCGGTGGGAGGTTACAATGAGCAGTTCTTC
CASSSVGGYNEQFF
>TRBV27|TRBJ2-3|TRBD1|-
TGTGCCAGCAGTTTCAGGGGGCAAAGCACAGATACGCAGTATTTT
CASSFRGQSTDTQYF
>TRBV5-6|TRBJ1-3|-|-
TGTGCCAGCAGCAATCCTTGGCGGGAAAGCTCTGGAAACACCATATATTTT
CASSNPWRESSGNTIYF
>TRBV30|TRBJ2-6|-|-
TGTGCCTGGAAGTTATCTGGGGCCAACGTCCTGACTTTC
CAWKLSGANVLTF
>TRBV7-9|TRBJ2-7|TRBD2|-
TGTGCCAGCAGCTTAGCCACGGGAGGGCCCTCCTACGAGCAGTACTTC
CASSLATGGPSYEQYF
>TRBV11-2|TRBJ2-3|-|-
TGTGCCAGCGGACGACTTCAAATACAGTCATCTAGCACAGATACGCAGTATTTT
CASGRLQIQSSSTDTQYF
>TRBV28|TRBJ1-4|-|once
TGTGCCAGCAGTCCAAGACAGGTCGGGAACGAAAAACTGTTTTTT
CASSPRQVGNEKLFF
>TRBV27|TRBJ1-1|-|few
TGTGCCAGCAGTTTGGTAGGGACATCGAACACTGAAGCTTTCTTT
CASSLVGTSNTEAFF
>TRBV7-8|TRBJ1-1|TRBD1|-
TGTGCCAGCAGCAGCCCCGGGACAGGGGCGAACATTGAAGCTTTCTTT
CASSSPGTGANIEAFF
>TRBV5-1|TRBJ2-1|-|-
TGCGCCAGCAGCTTTGGTCACTCCCCATCCTACAATGAGCAGTTCTTC
CASSFGHSPSYNEQFF
>TRBV13|TRBJ2-1|-|-
TGTGCCAGCAGCGGAGGGGCTTATGCTGATGAGCAGTTCTTC
CASSGGAYADEQFF
>TRBV10-1|TRBJ1-5|-|-
TGCGCCAGACTTGTACGGTCGACAGTCGGGGAGGGAAGCAATCAGCCCCAGCATTTT
CARLVRSTVGEGSNQPQHF
>TRBV10-1|TRBJ2-2|TRBD1|-
TGCGCCAGCAGTACTACAGGGGGCTCCGGGGAGCTGTTTTTT
CASSTTGGSGELFF
>TRBV6-1|TRBJ2-7|-|-
TGTGCCAGCAGTGAAGGGGCGTATTCCCGGGCCCTCTACGAGCAGTACTTC
CASSEGAYSRALYEQYF
>TRBV6-6|TRBJ2-7|TRBD1|-
TGTGCCAGCAGTTACTTGGACAGGATCAACGAGCAGTACTTC
CASSYLDRINEQYF
>TRBV6-5|TRBJ2-7|TRBD2|few
TGTGCCAGCAGTTACTCGAGCGGGGTTACCTACGAGCAGTACTTC
CASSYSSGVTYEQYF
>TRBV5-6|TRBJ2-5|TRBD2|-
TGTGCCAGCAGCTTGGCCAAGCGGGGGCAAGAGACCCAGTACTTC
CASSLAKRGQETQYF
>TRBV7-9|TRBJ1-1|-|-
TGTGCCAGCTTAGGGGCCTTGAACACTGAAGCTTTCTTT
CASLGALNTEAFF
>TRBV27|TRBJ2-5|-|-
TGTGCCAGCAGTTCACTACAACGGCTATGGGAGACCCAGTACTTC
CASSSLQRLWETQYF
>TRBV13|TRBJ2-1|-|-
TGTGCCAGCAGCCCAGGCGGGGCGGGATACAATGAGCAGTTCTTC
CASSPGGAGYNEQFF
>TRBV6-6|TRBJ1-1|TRBD1|few
TGTGCCAGCAGACCGGGACAGGGGTTCACTGAAGCTTTCTTT
CASRPGQGFTEAFF
>TRBV6-5|TRBJ1-1|-|-
TGTGCCAGCAGCACTGAAACGGGTCCTGAAGCTTTCTTT
CASSTETGPEAFF
>TRBV19|TRBJ1-1|-|-
TGTGCCAGTAGTACCAGGGTGAGGAACACTGAAGCTTTCTTT
CASSTRVRNTEAFF
>TRBV7-7|TRBJ2-5|-|-
TGTGCCAGCAGCTTAGACAGACAAGAGACCCAGTACTTC
CASSLDRQETQYF
>TRBV4-1|TRBJ1-1|-|-
TGCGCCAGCAGCCAAGTCTGGGGATCGGGCACTGAAGCTTTCTTT
CASSQVWGSGTEAFF
>TRBV27|TRBJ2-7|-|many
TGTGCCAGCAGTTTTGGAGCCTCCTACGAGCAGTACTTC
CASSFGASYEQYF
>TRBV10-3|TRBJ2-3|TRBD2|-
TGTGCCATCAGTGAGCCGGGGACTAGCGGGAGGCAATCCACAGATACGCAGTATTTT
CAISEPGTSGRQSTDTQYF
>TRBV10-1|TRBJ1-1|-|-
TGCGCCAGCGGGATGGGCACTGAAGCTTTCTTT
CASGMGTEAFF
>TRBV6-5|TRBJ2-5|TRBD1|-
TGTGCCAGCAGTTGGACAGGGGGCGAAGAGACCCAGTACTTC
CASSWTGGEETQYF
>TRBV30|TRBJ1-5|-|once
TGTGCCTGGAGTGTTGGCGTGGTCGCAGAGCCCCAGCATTTT
CAWSVGVVAEPQHF
>TRBV5-1|TRBJ2-2|-|few
TGCGCCAGCAGCTCCTCCGTCGGGGGGCGGAACACCGGGGAGCTGTTTTTT
CASSSSVGGRNTGELFF
>TRBV7-3|TRBJ2-7|-|-
TGTGCCAGCAGCTCCTTCCCGGCGGCCTACGAGCAGTACTTC
CASSSFPAAYEQYF